The next 28 T cell receptor beta chains were all read from a single sample in a study of T cells in Graves' hyperthyroidism and ophthalmopathy. Amplification targeted TCR beta CDR3 regions from RNA transcripts. HTBI primers were used for first-round RT-PCR of the TCR CDR3. TCRdb reprocessed the multiplex PCR reads with MiXCR, giving one entry per CDR3 protein. In the table there are about 610,000 distinct CDR3 sequences, roughly 14% of which are singletons. The sequenced sample was blood. The receptors were gathered from a woman in her thirties or forties with Graves' ophthalmopathy.

To note about this clonotype: Germline is not matched at one junction end, which may reflect a read error. V gene TRBV6-2 or TRBV6-3 combines with J gene TRBJ2-7; 8 bases are shared with TRBD2. The CDR3 loop spans 16 amino acids. Germline V gene sequence: CDR1 MNHEY, CDR2 SVGEGT. The CDR3: CASTYPTSGSAYEQYF. As DNA, the CDR3 is TGTGCCAGCACTTACCCCACTAGCGGAAGCGCCTACGAGCAGTACTTC.

This clonotype was found many times. V and J are TRBV2 and TRBJ2-5; no clear D. CDR3 size: 12 residues. The germline V gene has CDR1 SNHLY and CDR2 FYNNEI. Trimming took off 8 bases at V and 3 bases at J, with 10 bases between the two ends. The CDR3 loop reads CASDRLEETQYF. CDR3 coding DNA: TGTGCCAGCGATCGTCTTGAAGAGACCCAGTACTTC.

This chain links TRBV10-3 with TRBJ2-7; 11 bases line up with TRBD2. The CDR3 sequence is 18 residues long. The junction had 12 bases not matched to a gene; V was cut back by 3 bases and J by 2 bases. CDR1 and CDR2 from the germline V gene are ENHRY and SYGVKD. CDR3 region: CAISDPTPGLAETYEQYF. The CDR3 DNA is TGTGCCATCAGTGACCCAACCCCGGGACTAGCGGAGACCTACGAGCAGTACTTC.

This clonotype has ten or more counts. This rearrangement joins TRBV7-8 to TRBJ2-2; tentative D call: TRBD2 (6 bases). The CDR3 loop spans 14 amino acids. V was trimmed by 4 bases and J by 0 bases, leaving 6 bases between them. CDR1 and CDR2 from the germline V gene are SGHVS and FQNEAQ. The CDR3 DNA sequence: TGTGCCAGCAGCTGGGGGGCGAACACCGGGGAGCTGTTTTTT. Its protein product is CASSWGANTGELFF.

This clonotype was seen at least ten times. The rearrangement uses TRBV25-1 and TRBJ1-2; TRBD1 might be the D (6 bases). Per germline, CDR1 MGHDK and CDR2 SYGVNS. Trimming removed 2 bases from V and 4 bases from J, with 11 bases in between. The CDR3 spans 14 residues. CDR3 region: CASSEGGRGYGYTF. CDR3 sequence (DNA): TGTGCCAGCAGTGAAGGGGGGCGCGGCTATGGCTACACCTTC.

In this sample, this clonotype turned up many times. V is TRBV7-8 and J is TRBJ2-7; D not resolved. This CDR3 contains 15 residues. Between the trimmed V and J ends, which lost 0 bases and 0 bases, there was a span of 9 bases. Germline lookup yields CDR1 SGHVS and CDR2 FQNEAQ. The DNA for the CDR3 is TGTGCCAGCAGCTTAGCGCCCGGTCCCTCCTACGAGCAGTACTTC. It is translated as CASSLAPGPSYEQYF.

This clonotype was recorded at least ten times. The chain recombines TRBV28 with TRBJ2-5; the D gene is possibly TRBD2 (6 bases). There are 14 residues in the CDR3. The V end lost 10 bases, the J end lost 0 bases, and 15 bases lay between the germline ends. Germline-derived CDR1 and CDR2 are MDHEN and SYDVKM. The CDR3 protein is CAIAGRSYQETQYF. CDR3 nucleotides: TGTGCCATCGCGGGACGGTCGTACCAAGAGACCCAGTACTTC.

This clonotype appeared many times. The chain links TRBV20-1 to TRBJ2-7, with D hard to call. The CDR3 consists of 12 residues. V lost 6 bases and J 0 bases, leaving 9 bases between the germline ends. Germline V gives CDR1 DFQATT, CDR2 SNEGSKA (reference sequence). The CDR3 here is CSARLDSYEQYF. The CDR3 nucleotides are TGCAGTGCCAGACTCGACTCCTACGAGCAGTACTTC.

The chain carries TRBV25-1 and TRBJ2-5; the match to TRBD2 covers 9 bases. Germline V lookup: CDR1 MGHDK, CDR2 SYGVNS. Germline trimming cut 4 bases from V and 5 bases from J; bases unmatched to any gene: 5. The CDR3 has 14 amino acids. The CDR3 DNA follows: TGTGCCAGCAGTGCTCTAGCGGGACGTGAGACCCAGTACTTC. This encodes CASSALAGRETQYF.

There are many counts of this clonotype. CDR3 DNA sequence: TGCGCCAGCAGCTTGGTGGGTGGTGAAGCTTTCTTT. The encoded protein is CASSLVGGEAFF. V is TRBV5-1 and J is TRBJ1-1; D gene uncertain. Germline V CDR1 and CDR2: SGHRS, YFSETQ. The V end lost 0 bases, the J end lost 7 bases, and 7 bases lay between the germline ends. CDR3 length equals 12 residues.

The chain uses TRBV11-2 and TRBJ1-2; a weak D match, TRBD1 (5 bases). CDR3 length: 13 residues. V lost 5 bases and J lost 8, with 15 bases in between. The germline CDR1 and CDR2 sequences are SGHAT and FQNNGV. CDR3 DNA: TGTGCCAGCAGCCTCACAGGTTCCGCCGGCTACACCTTC. Encoded protein: CASSLTGSAGYTF.

This clonotype was seen a handful of times. This chain links TRBV2 with TRBJ1-3; D is unclear. Germline V CDR1 and CDR2: SNHLY, FYNNEI. The V gene lost 6 bases and the J gene lost 0 bases, with 12 bases spanning the gap. The CDR3 totals 15 residues. CDR3 loop: CASSPRAFSGNTIYF. DNA for the CDR3: TGTGCCAGCAGCCCCCGGGCCTTCTCTGGAAACACCATATATTTT.

This clonotype was seen ten or more times. V and J are TRBV11-1 and TRBJ2-2; perhaps TRBD1 as D (6 bases). V was clipped by 2 bases and J by 4 bases, with 20 bases between them. Germline assignment: CDR1 SGHAT and CDR2 FQDESV (reference sequence). This CDR3 spans 18 amino acids. The CDR3 loop reads CASSLRPTGLMGTGELFF. The DNA of the CDR3 is TGTGCCAGCAGCTTACGCCCGACAGGATTAATGGGCACCGGGGAGCTGTTTTTT. Filled out from reference TRBV11-1 and TRBJ2-2, the complete variable domain reads EAEVAQSPRYKITEKSQAVAFWCDPISGHATLYWYRQILGQGPELLVQFQDESVVDDSQLPKDRFSAERLKGVDSTLKIQPAELGDSAMYLCASSLRPTGLMGTGELFFGEGSRLTVL.

This clonotype appeared many times. The V gene is TRBV12-3 or TRBV12-4, the J gene TRBJ2-5; a possible D gene is TRBD1 (6 bases). Trimming removed 3 bases at V and 1 base at J, with 12 bases between. The CDR3 consists of 15 residues. CDR3 nucleotides: TGTGCCAGCAGTTTGTCGGGGACATTCCAAGAGACCCAGTACTTC. Its translation is CASSLSGTFQETQYF.

V and J are TRBV28 and TRBJ1-5, with D maybe TRBD1 (5 bases). This CDR3 comprises 14 residues. The germline V and J ends were trimmed by 7 bases and 6 bases, with 16 bases remaining between them. Per the germline V gene, CDR1 is MDHEN and CDR2 is SYDVKM. This chain's CDR3 is CASTVGRGRQPQHF. CDR3 sequence (DNA): TGTGCCAGCACGGTCGGGAGGGGACGTCAGCCCCAGCATTTT. The variable domain in full, with the rest retrieved from reference TRBV28 and TRBJ1-5, is DVKVTQSSRYLVKRTGEKVFLECVQDMDHENMFWYRQDPGLGLRLIYFSYDVKMKEKGDIPEGYSVSREKKERFSLILESASTNQTSMYLCASTVGRGRQPQHFGDGTRLSIL.

Many counts were recorded for this clonotype. The J gene is TRBJ2-7, the V gene TRBV29-1; 7 bases fit TRBD1. Per the germline V gene, CDR1 is SQVTM and CDR2 is ANQGSEA. V lost 4 bases to trimming and J lost 5 bases; unmatched junction nucleotides: 14. The CDR3 is 15 residues long. The CDR3 DNA sequence: TGCAGCGTTGCGTACAGGGGCAGGTTGGGGAACGAGCAGTACTTC. The encoded protein is CSVAYRGRLGNEQYF.

CDR3 bases: TGTGCCACCCGACCACCCAGGGACATGAACACTGAAGCTTTCTTT. This encodes CATRPPRDMNTEAFF. The chain recombines TRBV10-3 with TRBJ1-1; TRBD1 might be the D (6 bases). V gave up 10 bases and J gave up 0 bases, with 18 bases separating them. This CDR3 is built from 15 residues. Germline V gives CDR1 ENHRY, CDR2 SYGVKD.

This chain connects TRBV12-3 or TRBV12-4 to TRBJ1-5; TRBD1 matches 7 bases. V trimming: 5 bases; J trimming: 3 bases; junction bases outside the gene matches: 13. The CDR3 has 17 residues. In nucleotides, the CDR3 is TGTGCCAGCAGTCGGCGGACGGGACAGTTCCACAATCAGCCCCAGCATTTT. This sequence encodes CASSRRTGQFHNQPQHF.

This clonotype was counted many times. This chain links TRBV10-3 with TRBJ2-7; tentatively, D is TRBD1 (5 bases). The CDR3 is made up of 13 amino acids. Trimming removed 10 bases from V and 3 bases from J, with 16 bases in between. Germline assignment: CDR1 ENHRY and CDR2 SYGVKD. CDR3 sequence: CATLPKGNYEQYF. For the CDR3, the DNA is TGTGCCACCCTCCCGAAGGGGAACTACGAGCAGTACTTC.

This clonotype was counted at least ten times. V usage is TRBV6-2 or TRBV6-3 and J usage is TRBJ1-2, with unresolved D. The CDR3 has 16 amino acids. V lost 0 bases, J lost 4 bases, and 15 bases lay in between. Germline values: CDR1 MNHEY, CDR2 SVGEGT. The CDR3 sequence: CASSYSFAGDGYGYTF. CDR3 nucleotides: TGTGCCAGCAGTTACTCATTTGCAGGAGACGGCTATGGCTACACCTTC.

This clonotype came up a few times. The chain couples TRBV28 to TRBJ2-7, with D uncertain. Trimming took off 7 bases at V and 3 bases at J, with 13 bases between the two ends. In germline, CDR1 is MDHEN, CDR2 SYDVKM. This CDR3 region has 13 residues. Here the CDR3 reads CASTNTDHYEQYF. The CDR3 DNA reads as TGTGCCAGCACCAATACCGATCACTACGAGCAGTACTTC.

This clonotype was detected ten times or more. The chain links TRBV7-9 to TRBJ2-5; 8 bases agree with TRBD1. This CDR3 spans 16 amino acids. Trimming took 5 bases from V and 4 from J; bases not matched to a gene: 12. CDR1 and CDR2 (germline): SEHNR, FQNEAQ (reference sequence). The CDR3 reads CASSLISGGQAETQYF. CDR3 nucleotide sequence: TGTGCCAGCAGCCTCATCAGTGGGGGACAGGCAGAGACCCAGTACTTC.

The sample holds many counts of this clonotype. The chain links TRBV11-2 to TRBJ2-7, with D possibly being TRBD2 (7 bases). CDR3 length equals 15 residues. Trimming pared 3 bases from V and 2 bases from J, leaving 14 bases between. In germline, CDR1 is SGHAT, CDR2 FQNNGV. The CDR3 DNA reads as TGTGCCAGCAGCTTCGGATTCGGGGGGCCCTACGAGCAGTACTTC. Amino acid sequence: CASSFGFGGPYEQYF.

This clonotype was seen many times. This chain uses TRBV7-2 with TRBJ2-7; D not resolved. The germline V gene encodes CDR1 SGHTA and CDR2 FQGNSA. Trimming took 2 bases from V and 2 from J, leaving 13 bases between them. CDR3 length: 15 amino acids. The CDR3 DNA sequence: TGTGCCAGCAGCTTATTTGTAGGAAGGCCCTACGAGCAGTACTTC. Translated, it gives CASSLFVGRPYEQYF.

This clonotype came up many times. The J gene is TRBJ1-1, the V gene TRBV12-3 or TRBV12-4, with 9 bases aligning to TRBD1. V lost 6 bases and J lost 6; bases outside the gene matches: 8. The CDR3 has 14 amino acids. CDR3 region: CASSQGQGNAEAFF. The CDR3 DNA reads TGTGCCAGCAGCCAGGGACAGGGCAACGCTGAAGCTTTCTTT.

In this sample, this clonotype turned up many times. The chain links TRBV9 to TRBJ1-2; D not resolved. The CDR3 runs 13 residues. Germline CDR1 and CDR2: SGDLS and YYNGEE. The V and J ends lost 3 bases and 4 bases respectively, with 10 bases between them. The CDR3 sequence: CASSADPSYGYTF. The DNA of the CDR3 is TGTGCCAGCAGCGCGGACCCCTCCTATGGCTACACCTTC.

This clonotype occurred many times. This chain connects TRBV6-1 to TRBJ2-7; weak D call: TRBD2 (6 bases). Between the trimmed V and J ends, which lost 6 bases and 4 bases, there was a span of 16 bases. Germline-derived CDR1 and CDR2 are MNHNS and SASEGT. The CDR3 consists of 14 residues. DNA for the CDR3: TGTGCCAGCAGCCCGACTAGTCGGCGGTACGAGCAGTACTTC. Translation: CASSPTSRRYEQYF.

This clonotype was recorded at least ten times. The chain carries TRBV20-1 and TRBJ1-5, with D unresolved. Germline CDR1 is DFQATT and CDR2 is SNEGSKA (reference sequence). The CDR3 is 12 residues long. V was shortened by 7 bases and J by 7 bases, with 14 bases between the two germline ends. CDR3 amino acids: CSVGPGSQPQHF. The CDR3 DNA reads as TGCAGTGTCGGGCCGGGGTCCCAGCCCCAGCATTTT.